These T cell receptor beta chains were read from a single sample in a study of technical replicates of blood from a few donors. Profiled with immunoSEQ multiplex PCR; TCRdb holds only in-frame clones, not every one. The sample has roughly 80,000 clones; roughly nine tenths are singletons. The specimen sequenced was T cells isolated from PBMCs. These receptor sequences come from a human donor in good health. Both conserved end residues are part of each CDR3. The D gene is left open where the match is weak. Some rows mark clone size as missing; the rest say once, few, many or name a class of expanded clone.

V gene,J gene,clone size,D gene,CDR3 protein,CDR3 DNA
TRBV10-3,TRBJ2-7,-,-,CAIRLFRDKSNEQYF,TGTGCCATCAGACTCTTCCGGGACAAGTCCAACGAGCAGTACTTC
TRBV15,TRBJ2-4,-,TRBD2,CATSRDRGGGKNIQYF,TGTGCCACCAGCAGAGATCGGGGGGGAGGCAAAAACATTCAGTACTTC
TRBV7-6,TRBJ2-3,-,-,CASSPGQSTQYF,TGTGCCAGCAGCCCAGGACAGTCTACGCAGTATTTT
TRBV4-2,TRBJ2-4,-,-,CASSQEGLKNIQYF,TGTGCCAGCAGCCAAGAGGGCCTCAAAAACATTCAGTACTTC
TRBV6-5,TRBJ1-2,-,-,CASSYSGGGYGYTF,TGTGCCAGCAGTTACTCGGGAGGAGGCTATGGCTACACCTTC
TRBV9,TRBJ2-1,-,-,CASSVEADGNSYNEQFF,TGTGCCAGCAGCGTTGAAGCGGACGGTAACTCCTACAATGAGCAGTTCTTC
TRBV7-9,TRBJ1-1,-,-,CASSFGGVGNTEAFF,TGTGCCAGCAGCTTTGGGGGGGTTGGGAACACTGAAGCTTTCTTT
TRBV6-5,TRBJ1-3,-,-,CASSGGDRGNTIYF,TGTGCCAGCAGCGGAGGAGACAGGGGAAACACCATATATTTT
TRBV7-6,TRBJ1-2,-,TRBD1,CASSLGTGKIPNYGYTF,TGTGCCAGCAGCTTAGGGACAGGGAAGATCCCTAACTATGGCTACACCTTC
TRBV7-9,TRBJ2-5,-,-,CASSYELGRNPETQYF,TGTGCCAGCAGCTACGAACTGGGGAGGAATCCCGAGACCCAGTACTTC
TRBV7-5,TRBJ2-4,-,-,CARSLASSVTSGSPDNLAKNIQYF,TGTGCCAGAAGCTTAGCGAGTTCCGTTACTAGCGGGAGTCCTGACAACCTAGCCAAAAACATTCAGTACTTC
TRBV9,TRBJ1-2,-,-,CASSGAAQAYYGYTF,TGTGCCAGCAGCGGTGCAGCCCAGGCCTACTATGGCTACACCTTC
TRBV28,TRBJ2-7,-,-,CASSSLQGENEQYF,TGTGCCAGCAGTTCCCTACAGGGTGAAAACGAGCAGTACTTC
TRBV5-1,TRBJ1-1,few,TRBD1,CASSLGDRVGNTEAFF,TGCGCCAGCAGCTTGGGGGACAGGGTGGGAAACACTGAAGCTTTCTTT
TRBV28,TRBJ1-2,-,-,CASSLSDSNYGYTF,TGTGCCAGCAGCCTGTCTGACAGCAACTATGGCTACACCTTC
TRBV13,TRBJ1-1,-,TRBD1,CASSFGTGNTEAFF,TGTGCCAGCAGCTTCGGGACAGGGAACACTGAAGCTTTCTTT
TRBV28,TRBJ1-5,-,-,CASSDQPQHF,TGTGCCAGTTCAGATCAGCCCCAGCATTTT
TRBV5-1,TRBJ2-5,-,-,CASSFSGAQETQYF,TGCGCCAGCAGCTTTTCAGGGGCCCAAGAGACCCAGTACTTC
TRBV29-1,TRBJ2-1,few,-,CSVERDGAGGQFF,TGCAGCGTTGAAAGGGACGGGGCCGGGGGGCAGTTCTTC
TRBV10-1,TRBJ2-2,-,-,CASSEPQGNANTGELFF,TGCGCCAGCAGTGAGCCACAGGGTAACGCGAACACCGGGGAGCTGTTTTTT
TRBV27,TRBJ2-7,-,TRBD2,CATGLLAGGRGSRYF,TGTGCCACAGGACTCCTAGCGGGGGGCCGGGGGTCCCGGTACTTC
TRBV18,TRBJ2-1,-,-,CASSPIVDEQFF,TGTGCCAGCTCACCAATTGTCGATGAGCAGTTCTTC
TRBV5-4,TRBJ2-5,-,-,CASSLARSQETQYF,TGTGCCAGCAGCCTGGCTCGTAGCCAAGAGACCCAGTACTTC
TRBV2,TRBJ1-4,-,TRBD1,CASRTEKQGVLEKLFF,TGTGCCAGCCGTACGGAAAAACAGGGGGTTTTGGAAAAACTGTTTTTT
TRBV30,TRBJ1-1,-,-,CAWSAYISLTEAFF,TGTGCCTGGAGTGCCTATATATCCCTCACTGAAGCTTTCTTT
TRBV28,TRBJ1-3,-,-,CASSLGQIPSTGNTIYF,TGTGCCAGCAGTTTAGGACAGATCCCCTCGACTGGAAACACCATATATTTT
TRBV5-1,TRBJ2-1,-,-,CASSARESYNEQFF,TGCGCCAGCAGCGCACGGGAGTCCTACAATGAGCAGTTCTTC
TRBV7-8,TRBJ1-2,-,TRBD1,CASSAGRDSRNYGYTF,TGTGCCAGCAGCGCAGGGCGGGACAGCCGAAACTATGGCTACACCTTC
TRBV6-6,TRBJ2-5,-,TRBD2,CASTLAGGLETQYF,TGTGCCAGCACACTAGCGGGGGGGCTGGAGACCCAGTACTTC
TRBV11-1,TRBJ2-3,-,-,CASSSGTRLRGDTDTQYF,TGTGCCAGCAGCTCGGGGACTCGATTGCGAGGGGACACAGATACGCAGTATTTT
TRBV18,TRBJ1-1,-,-,CASSAGKATEAFF,TGTGCCAGCTCAGCAGGGAAAGCTACTGAAGCTTTCTTT
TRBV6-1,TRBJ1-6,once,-,CASSGVADSPLHF,TGTGCCAGCAGTGGGGTGGCGGATTCACCCCTCCACTTT
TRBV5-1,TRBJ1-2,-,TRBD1,CASSLSGTGHGYTF,TGCGCCAGCAGCTTGTCCGGGACAGGGCATGGCTACACCTTC
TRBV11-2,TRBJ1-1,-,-,CASSRQTDLMNTEAFF,TGTGCCAGCAGCCGTCAGACAGACCTCATGAACACTGAAGCTTTCTTT
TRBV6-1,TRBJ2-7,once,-,CASDREQTYEQYF,TGTGCCAGCGACCGGGAACAAACATACGAGCAGTACTTC